The entry below gives a single T cell receptor (beta chain) sequence along with its context. Sequencing used immunoSEQ multiplex PCR; TCRdb keeps in-frame clones, though not all of them. The sample holds some 27,000 clones, 65% to 70% seen once. This entry belongs to a study of blood T cell repertoires in COVID-19. The specimen sequenced was peripheral blood. The sequence derives from a human donor in a cohort sampled during active COVID-19.

The CDR3 is CASSLPPGLPSSYNEQFF. CDR3 nucleotides: TGTGCCAGCAGTTTGCCGCCGGGACTTCCGAGCTCCTACAATGAGCAGTTCTTC. This chain links TRBV28 with TRBJ2-1; D perhaps matches TRBD2 (6 bases). This CDR3 spans 18 amino acids. Trimming pared 3 bases from V and 0 bases from J, leaving 18 bases between. The germline V gene has CDR1 MDHEN and CDR2 SYDVKM.